What follows describes a single T cell receptor (beta chain). This entry comes from a study of T cells after somatic rescue of genetic block. J lost 5 bases, V lost 6 bases, and 10 bases had no gene match. The CDR3 length is 15 residues. Germline CDR1 and CDR2: MNHNS and SASEGT. Assay used: immunoSEQ multiplex PCR; TCRdb lists only in-frame clones, some missing. The sample shows about 7,000 clones, around 80% of them seen only once. The chain has TRBV6-1 and TRBJ2-5, with 9 bases lining up with TRBD2. Sequencing was performed on peripheral blood mononuclear cells (PBMCs). This receptor was obtained from a boy between 10 and 17 years old. CDR3 DNA sequence: TGTGCCAGCAGGTGGCCGGCTAGCGGGGAGGAGACCCAGTACTTC. Amino acid sequence: CASRWPASGEETQYF.